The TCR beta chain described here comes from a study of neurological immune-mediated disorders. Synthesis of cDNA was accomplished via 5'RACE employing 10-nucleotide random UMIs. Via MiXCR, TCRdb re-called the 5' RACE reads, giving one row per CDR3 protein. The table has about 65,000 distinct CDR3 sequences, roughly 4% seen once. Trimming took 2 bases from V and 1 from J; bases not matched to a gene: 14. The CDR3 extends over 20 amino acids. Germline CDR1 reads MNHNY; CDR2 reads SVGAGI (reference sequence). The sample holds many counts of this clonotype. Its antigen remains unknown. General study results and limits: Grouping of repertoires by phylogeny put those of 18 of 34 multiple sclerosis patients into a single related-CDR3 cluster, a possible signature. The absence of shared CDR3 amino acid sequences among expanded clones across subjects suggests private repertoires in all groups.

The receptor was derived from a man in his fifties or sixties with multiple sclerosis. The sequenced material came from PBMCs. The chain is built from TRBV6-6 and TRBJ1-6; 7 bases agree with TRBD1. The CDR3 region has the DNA TGTGCCAGCAGTTACCTGACAGGGTTCGGTATTGCGTCCTATAATTCACCCCTCCACTTT. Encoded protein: CASSYLTGFGIASYNSPLHF.